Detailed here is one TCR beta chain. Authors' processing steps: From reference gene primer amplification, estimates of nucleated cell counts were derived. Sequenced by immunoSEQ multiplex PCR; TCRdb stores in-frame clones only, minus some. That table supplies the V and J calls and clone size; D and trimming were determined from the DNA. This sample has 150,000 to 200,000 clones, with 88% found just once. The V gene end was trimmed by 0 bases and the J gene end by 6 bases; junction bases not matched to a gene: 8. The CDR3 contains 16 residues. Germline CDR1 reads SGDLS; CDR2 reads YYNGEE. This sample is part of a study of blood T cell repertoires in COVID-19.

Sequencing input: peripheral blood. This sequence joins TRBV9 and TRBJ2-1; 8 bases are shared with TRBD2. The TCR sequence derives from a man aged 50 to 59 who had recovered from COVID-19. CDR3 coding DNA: TGTGCCAGCAGCGTAGGCTCTAGCGGGTCCCTCAATGAGCAGTTCTTC. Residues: CASSVGSSGSLNEQFF.